The present T cell receptor (beta chain) was sequenced within a study of blood T cell repertoires in COVID-19. Across the whole study: PBMCs, B-cell-depleted T cells, or T cells were the source of the cDNA or gDNA that made up the material.

Original processing methods: Nucleated cell counts were estimated from reference gene primer amplification. The method was immunoSEQ multiplex PCR; TCRdb's version includes in-frame clones alone and lacks a portion of them. V and J calls and clone size are as listed in that table; D and trimming were resolved from the DNA. In the table there are about 200,000 clones, around four fifths of which are singletons. In Seattle, patients joined the study during active infection and were tracked longitudinally. V was trimmed by 5 bases and J by 6 bases, leaving 13 bases between them. The CDR3 spans 13 residues. CDR1 and CDR2 from the germline V gene are MNHEY and SVGAGI.

The sequence derives from a man aged 55 to 69 with COVID-19, enrolled during active disease. The sample taken for sequencing was peripheral blood. V and J are TRBV6-5 and TRBJ1-1; the D gene is possibly TRBD1 (6 bases). The CDR3, as DNA: TGTGCCAGCAGTCTAACAGGGATGGCTGAAGCTTTCTTT. Amino acid sequence: CASSLTGMAEAFF.